The 19 T cell receptor beta chains listed next were all sequenced from one sample in a study of blood T cells in healthy people across ages. Next came a second PCR, run for roughly 7 to 12 cycles, which used a sample-barcoded 5' primer along with a J-beta primer mix. Via MiXCR, TCRdb re-called the 5' RACE reads, giving one row per CDR3 protein. The sample holds approximately 880,000 distinct CDR3 sequences, around 48% seen once. Material for sequencing was blood. These receptors were collected from a man aged 25 to 45 in good health.

This rearrangement joins TRBV5-1 to TRBJ2-5; 7 bases map to TRBD2. The J call is uncertain, as TRBJ2-7 better fits the DNA end. This CDR3 has 15 amino acids. Germline assignment: CDR1 SGHRS and CDR2 YFSETQ. The DNA for the CDR3 is TGCGCCAGCAGCCCCCGGGAGGACAATCCCTACGAGCAGTACTTC. Translated, it gives CASSPREDNPYEQYF.

This clonotype showed up just once. Here the CDR3 reads CASKPTGGQETQYF. The DNA for the CDR3 is TGTGCCAGCAAGCCGACGGGGGGGCAAGAGACCCAGTACTTC. The rearrangement links TRBV6-1 to TRBJ2-5; 8 positions agree with TRBD2. The V segment lost 7 bases and the J segment 2 bases; nucleotides outside the gene matches: 6. The CDR3 totals 14 residues. The germline gives CDR1 MNHNS, CDR2 SASEGT.

This clonotype was counted only a few times. The rearrangement uses TRBV4-1 and TRBJ2-5; D gene uncertain. The CDR3 covers 14 residues. Germline V gene lookup returns CDR1 MGHRA and CDR2 YSYEKL. V was trimmed by 0 bases and J by 2 bases, leaving 7 bases between them. The CDR3 is CASSQDPTQETQYF. The CDR3 DNA follows: TGCGCCAGCAGCCAAGATCCGACTCAAGAGACCCAGTACTTC.

The chain recombines TRBV7-2 with TRBJ2-1; D might be TRBD2 (6 bases). CDR1 is SGHTA, CDR2 FQGNSA, per germline. The CDR3 length is 14 residues. With 5 bases removed from V and 5 bases from J, the gap between germline ends came to 13 bases. The CDR3 is CASSQSGFNNEQFF. In DNA form, the CDR3 reads TGTGCCAGCAGCCAGAGCGGGTTCAACAATGAGCAGTTCTTC.

This chain connects TRBV6-1 to TRBJ2-5; 13 bases line up with TRBD2. The CDR3 has 16 residues. The germline V gene encodes CDR1 MNHNS and CDR2 SASEGT. With V trimmed by 7 bases and J by 5 bases, 10 bases remained unmatched. This CDR3 is CASKLGLAGERETQYF. The CDR3, as DNA: TGTGCCAGCAAACTAGGACTAGCGGGGGAAAGGGAGACCCAGTACTTC.

The V call is TRBV30, the J call TRBJ2-1; D is perhaps TRBD2 (5 bases). The germline CDR1 and CDR2 sequences are GTSNPN and SVGIG (reference sequence). This CDR3 is 14 amino acids long. V shed 2 bases and J shed 0 bases, with 8 bases lying between them. The CDR3 bases are TGTGCCTGGAGTTTGGGGAGCTCCTACAATGAGCAGTTCTTC. Translation gives CAWSLGSSYNEQFF.

This clonotype appeared a single time. The chain links TRBV7-2 to TRBJ1-2; no firm D call. The germline V gene encodes CDR1 SGHTA and CDR2 FQGNSA. Deletions cut 4 bases from V and 6 bases from J, with 9 bases between. The length of the CDR3 is 12 residues. The CDR3 DNA reads TGTGCCAGCAGCTCCGACTTGAATGGCTACACCTTC. This translates into CASSSDLNGYTF.

The chain joins TRBV20-1 to TRBJ2-5; 10 positions agree with TRBD1. The CDR3 consists of 15 residues. Losses at the gene ends were 0 bases for V and 5 bases for J; bases not matched to a gene: 6. The V gene's germline CDR1 is DFQATT and CDR2 SNEGSKA (reference sequence). The CDR3 nucleotides read TGCAGTGCTAGAGAGGGACAGGGGAGTTTGGAGACCCAGTACTTC. Translated: CSAREGQGSLETQYF.

The chain employs TRBV29-1 and TRBJ1-2, with D unresolved. Trimming removed 6 bases from V and 7 bases from J, with 9 bases in between. The CDR3 has 10 residues. The germline V gene encodes CDR1 SQVTM and CDR2 ANQGSEA. The CDR3 spells CSVSAIGYTF. The DNA for the CDR3 is TGCAGCGTCTCGGCTATTGGCTACACCTTC.

This clonotype was found a few times. The rearrangement links TRBV5-5 to TRBJ2-3, with 7 bases that match TRBD2. The CDR3 consists of 17 residues. Trimming cost V 0 bases and J 3 bases; bases outside gene matches: 10. Germline-derived CDR1 and CDR2 are SGHKS and YYEKEE (reference sequence). CDR3 nucleotides: TGTGCCAGCAGCTTGGGAGGGAGGGGAAGTTCGACAGATACGCAGTATTTT. This gives the protein CASSLGGRGSSTDTQYF. The full variable domain, with the rest looked up from reference TRBV5-5 and TRBJ2-3, is DAGVTQSPTHLIKTRGQQVTLRCSPISGHKSVSWYQQVLGQGPQFIFQYYEKEERGRGNFPDRFSARQFPNYSSELNVNALLLGDSALYLCASSLGGRGSSTDTQYFGPGTRLTVL.

The chain couples TRBV29-1 to TRBJ2-6; the D gene is possibly TRBD1 (7 bases). The CDR3 is made up of 19 amino acids. Germline values: CDR1 SQVTM, CDR2 ANQGSEA. Trimming removed 3 bases at V and 1 base at J, with 22 bases between. The CDR3 region has the DNA TGCAGCGTTGAGTTAGACAGGGCGGGGTTTGCGTCTGGGGCCAACGTCCTGACTTTC. Translating gives CSVELDRAGFASGANVLTF. Full variable domain (missing parts from reference TRBV29-1 and TRBJ2-6): SAVISQKPSRDICQRGTSLTIQCQVDSQVTMMFWYRQQPGQSLTLIATANQGSEATYESGFVIDKFPISRPNLTFSTLTVSNMSPEDSSIYLCSVELDRAGFASGANVLTFGAGSRLTVL.

CDR3 bases: TGTGCCAGCAGCCCCCAGCTAGACACCAGACCCCCCACAGATACGCAGTATTTT. It encodes CASSPQLDTRPPTDTQYF. The chain employs TRBV7-9 and TRBJ2-3, with D uncertain. The ends were cut back, 5 bases at V and 2 bases at J, with 23 bases in the middle. Germline CDR1 SEHNR, CDR2 FQNEAQ (reference sequence). CDR3 length equals 18 residues. Filled out from reference TRBV7-9 and TRBJ2-3, the complete variable domain reads DTGVSQNPRHKITKRGQNVTFRCDPISEHNRLYWYRQTLGQGPEFLTYFQNEAQLEKSRLLSDRFSAERPKGSFSTLEIQRTEQGDSAMYLCASSPQLDTRPPTDTQYFGPGTRLTVL.

This chain connects TRBV7-9 to TRBJ2-5; TRBD2 aligns across 14 bases. V trimming: 5 bases; J trimming: 11 bases; junction bases outside the gene matches: 16. Germline CDR1 SEHNR, CDR2 FQNEAQ (reference sequence). This CDR3 spans 17 amino acids. The CDR3 protein is CASSPGLAGGIRDEQYF. The CDR3 DNA reads as TGTGCCAGCAGCCCAGGACTAGCGGGGGGAATTAGGGATGAGCAGTACTTC.

The V gene is TRBV20-1, the J gene TRBJ1-1; the D gene is possibly TRBD1 (5 bases). The CDR3 loop spans 13 amino acids. Germline assignment: CDR1 DFQATT and CDR2 SNEGSKA (reference sequence). The V end was cut by 1 base, the J end by 6 bases, with 12 bases between. CDR3: CSARVGAAPEAFF. CDR3 bases: TGCAGTGCTAGAGTTGGGGCAGCTCCTGAAGCTTTCTTT.

Concerning this clonotype: A much larger clonotype is one base distant, so this may be a read error. CDR3 sequence reads: CASSQAHSGGPNEQYF. The CDR3 region has the DNA TGTGCCAGCAGCCAAGCCCACTCGGGGGGGCCTAATGAGCAGTACTTC. The chain employs TRBV4-2 and TRBJ2-5, with 8 positions matching TRBD2. The CDR3 sequence is 16 residues long. V lost 1 base and J lost 11; bases outside the gene matches: 15. Germline V gene sequence: CDR1 LGHNA, CDR2 YNFKEQ.

The chain couples TRBV20-1 to TRBJ2-1; no clear D. CDR1 DFQATT and CDR2 SNEGSKA come from the germline V gene (reference sequence). V was shortened by 7 bases and J by 0 bases, with 13 bases between the two germline ends. The CDR3 length is 14 residues. CDR3 in DNA: TGCAGTGGGACCGCGGATCTCTCCTACAATGAGCAGTTCTTC. As protein: CSGTADLSYNEQFF.

This clonotype was observed at least ten times. The chain is built from TRBV12-3 or TRBV12-4 and TRBJ2-1; D might be TRBD1 (5 bases). The V gene lost 6 bases and the J gene lost 6 bases, with 12 bases spanning the gap. CDR3 length: 13 residues. The chain's CDR3 is CASSFRGVNEQFF. The CDR3 DNA follows: TGTGCCAGCAGCTTTAGGGGTGTCAATGAGCAGTTCTTC.

This clonotype showed up just a few times. The chain combines TRBV5-1 with TRBJ2-3, with D possibly being TRBD2 (5 bases). The CDR3 length is 14 residues. Looked up from germline, CDR1 is SGHRS and CDR2 is YFSETQ. Between the trimmed V and J ends, which lost 0 bases and 2 bases, there was a span of 7 bases. The CDR3: CASSLERDTDTQYF. CDR3 DNA sequence: TGCGCCAGCAGCTTGGAACGGGACACAGATACGCAGTATTTT.

The chain employs TRBV20-1 and TRBJ1-4; tentative D call: TRBD1 (6 bases). The CDR3 is 14 residues long. Germline-derived CDR1 and CDR2 are DFQATT and SNEGSKA (reference sequence). The V end was cut by 6 bases, the J end by 2 bases, with 13 bases between. CDR3 bases: TGCAGTGCGGGGGGACAACCCACTAATGAAAAACTGTTTTTT. Translating gives CSAGGQPTNEKLFF.